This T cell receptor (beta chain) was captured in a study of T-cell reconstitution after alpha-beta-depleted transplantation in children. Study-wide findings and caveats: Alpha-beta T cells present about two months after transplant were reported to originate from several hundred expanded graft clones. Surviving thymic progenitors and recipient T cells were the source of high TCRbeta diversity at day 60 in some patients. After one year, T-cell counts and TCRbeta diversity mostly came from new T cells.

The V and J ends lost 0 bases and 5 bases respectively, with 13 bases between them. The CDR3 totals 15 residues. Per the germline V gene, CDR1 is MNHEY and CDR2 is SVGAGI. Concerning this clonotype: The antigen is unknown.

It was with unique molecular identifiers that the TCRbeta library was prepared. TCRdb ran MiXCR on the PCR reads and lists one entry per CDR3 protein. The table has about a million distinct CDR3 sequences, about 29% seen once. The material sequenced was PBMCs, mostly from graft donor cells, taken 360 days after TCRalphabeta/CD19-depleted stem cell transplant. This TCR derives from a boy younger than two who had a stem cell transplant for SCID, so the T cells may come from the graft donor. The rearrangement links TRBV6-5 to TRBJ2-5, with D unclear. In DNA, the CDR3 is TGTGCCAGCAGTTACTCCGCCTACCTCACGGAGACCCAGTACTTC. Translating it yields CASSYSAYLTETQYF.